Presented here are 4 T cell receptor beta chains from one specimen sequenced in a study of CD8 T cells in ankylosing spondylitis. Regarding the study as a whole: Made up of fewer than ten highly homologous variants, a TCR beta motif appeared characteristic of ankylosing spondylitis blood.

No antigen has been assigned to these receptors. TCRdb re-called the 5' RACE reads with MiXCR, one entry per CDR3 protein. This table holds about 480,000 distinct CDR3 sequences, roughly 15% found once. Sequencing used blood, either unsorted or a sorted T cell fraction (not recorded which). The receptors were sampled from a male donor with ankylosing spondylitis.

This clonotype was seen more than once but under ten times. CDR3 region: CASSLTGKPYEQYF. The DNA of the CDR3 is TGTGCCAGCAGCTTAACGGGGAAGCCCTACGAGCAGTACTTC. The chain employs TRBV11-2 and TRBJ2-7; tentative D call: TRBD2 (5 bases). Between the trimmed V and J ends, which lost 2 bases and 2 bases, there was a span of 10 bases. This CDR3 is built from 14 residues. Germline CDR1 reads SGHAT; CDR2 reads FQNNGV.

This clonotype appeared a few times. The genes are TRBV9 and TRBJ1-2; D not resolved. The CDR3 loop spans 13 amino acids. Trimming removed 0 bases at V and 2 bases at J, with 5 bases between. The V gene's germline CDR1 is SGDLS and CDR2 YYNGEE. In DNA form, the CDR3 reads TGTGCCAGCAGCGTAGAGATGAACTATGGCTACACCTTC. Its protein product is CASSVEMNYGYTF.

The gene calls are TRBV5-4 and TRBJ2-7, with TRBD1 matching 7 bases. Germline CDR1 reads SGHNT; CDR2 reads YYREEE (reference sequence). J gave up 4 bases and V 4 bases, and 8 bases lay outside the gene matches. The CDR3 is made up of 14 amino acids. The DNA of the CDR3 is TGTGCCAGCAGCCAACAAGACAGGGCTTACGAGCAGTACTTC. Translating gives CASSQQDRAYEQYF. Complete variable domain (other parts from reference TRBV5-4 and TRBJ2-7): ETGVTQSPTHLIKTRGQQVTLRCSSQSGHNTVSWYQQALGQGPQFIFQYYREEENGRGNFPPRFSGLQFPNYSSELNVNALELDDSALYLCASSQQDRAYEQYFGPGTRLTVT.

The rearrangement uses TRBV18 and TRBJ1-4, with TRBD1 matching 11 bases. V was pared by 5 bases and J by 8 bases, with 7 bases of the junction left unmatched. Germline values: CDR1 KGHSH, CDR2 LQKENI. The CDR3 spans 15 residues. The CDR3 sequence is CASSFRTGGGEKLFF. Here the CDR3 DNA reads TGTGCCAGCTCATTCCGGACAGGGGGCGGCGAAAAACTGTTTTTT.